This T cell receptor beta chain was retrieved from a study of beta chain features in type 1 diabetes. Study at large: Examination spanned around 110 million sorted cells from all samples.

This clone has a handful of counts. Isolated RNA was reverse transcribed in full, so expressed TCRB transcripts were sequenced. Measured with immunoSEQ multiplex PCR; TCRdb has only the in-frame clones, and not every one. The profile shows under 250,000 clones, 25% to 35% of them singletons. Germline CDR1 is SQVTM and CDR2 is ANQGSEA. J lost 5 bases, V lost 7 bases, and 7 bases had no gene match. The CDR3 is made up of 13 amino acids. The source is a man younger than 45 in good health. The chain is built from TRBV29-1 and TRBJ2-5, with TRBD1 matching over 10 bases. The specimen was central memory CD4+ T cells from blood. In nucleotides, the CDR3 is TGCAGCGCGGGACAGGGGTCCGGGGAGACCCAGTACTTC. Its protein is CSAGQGSGETQYF.